This T cell receptor (beta chain) was sequenced for a study of cytomegalovirus exposure and HLA in healthy donors. CDR3 size: 14 residues. CDR1 is SNHLY, CDR2 FYNNEI, per germline. The V segment lost 7 bases and the J segment 5 bases; nucleotides outside the gene matches: 2. Overall study findings and caveats: The authors later found most CMV-associated TCR beta chains appeared HLA-restricted. HLA alleles were associated with 18,000 or so TCR beta sequences in a later analysis at 0.05 false discovery rate. TRBV6-2, TRBV6-3 and some other V segments were excluded as indistinguishable.

60 Vbeta and 13 Jbeta primers were used in PCR. Sequenced by immunoSEQ multiplex PCR; TCRdb stores in-frame clones only, minus some. The repertoire holds some 200,000 clones, with approximately 84% as singletons. Remarks on this clone: What it binds is not known.

The receptor's source is a woman in her forties or fifties in good health and CMV-seropositive. The V gene is TRBV2, the J gene TRBJ2-2; 12 bases align to TRBD2. The sequenced sample consisted of PBMCs. CDR3 protein: CASKGTSGTGELFF. CDR3 coding DNA: TGTGCCAGCAAAGGGACTAGCGGGACCGGGGAGCTGTTTTTT.